This T cell receptor beta chain was retrieved from a study of cytomegalovirus exposure and HLA in healthy donors. In the PCR, 60 Vbeta and 13 Jbeta primers were used. Repertoires were generated with immunoSEQ multiplex PCR, while TCRdb's copy carries only in-frame clones and drops some. The sample gives around 230,000 clones, over 75% of which show up once; about 2% is in the top ten. Study-wide points: Most likely, a cluster of highly shared sequence variants arose as a sequencing artifact. In a later analysis, TCR beta V- and J-gene trimming was associated with a missense DCLRE1C variant.

Turning to this clone: Its antigen is not known.

Germline CDR1 and CDR2: SGHRS and YFSETQ. The CDR3 consists of 13 residues. V gave up 0 bases and J gave up 7 bases, with 8 bases separating them. V usage is TRBV5-1 and J usage is TRBJ2-1, with a tentative D call TRBD2 (5 bases). The TCR sequence derives from a male donor in good health and CMV-seronegative. Material: PBMCs. The CDR3 here is CASSLGTPNEQFF. The DNA of the CDR3 is TGCGCCAGCAGCTTGGGGACTCCAAATGAGCAGTTCTTC.